The 6 T cell receptor beta chains in this list originate from one sample, sequenced in a study of T-cell memory formation after mild COVID-19. A single record per CDR3 protein comes from TCRdb applying MiXCR to the 5' RACE reads. Among 450,000 to 650,000 distinct CDR3 sequences listed, around 20% were seen once. Sequencing input: PBMCs or a T cell subset sorted from them (not recorded which). Receptors were obtained from an adult woman who had mild COVID-19 (a few samples of this study predate the infection). Cell type and time point are not known.

The sample holds many counts of this clonotype. The rearrangement uses TRBV5-1 and TRBJ2-7, with 14 nucleotides matching TRBD2. From germline, CDR1 is SGHRS and CDR2 YFSETQ. This CDR3 has 15 residues. V trimming: 4 bases; J trimming: 4 bases; junction bases outside the gene matches: 4. CDR3 sequence: CASSTGTSGRYEQYF. CDR3 nucleotide sequence: TGCGCCAGCAGCACCGGGACTAGCGGGAGATACGAGCAGTACTTC.

This clonotype was recorded many times. The V gene is TRBV20-1, the J gene TRBJ1-1, with D perhaps matching TRBD1 (6 bases). Trimming cost V 0 bases and J 7 bases, with 9 bases left between them. Looked up from germline, CDR1 is DFQATT and CDR2 is SNEGSKA (reference sequence). This CDR3 has 12 amino acids. CDR3 nucleotides: TGCAGTGCTAGAGAGGACAGACATGAAGCTTTCTTT. Its translation is CSAREDRHEAFF.

A few counts support this clonotype. The chain combines TRBV18 with TRBJ2-2; D unresolved. The CDR3 is 15 residues long. V lost 1 base and J 2 bases, leaving 8 bases between the germline ends. The germline gives CDR1 KGHSH, CDR2 LQKENI. This CDR3 is CASSPLNSNTGELFF. CDR3 in DNA: TGTGCCAGCTCACCACTAAACAGTAACACCGGGGAGCTGTTTTTT.

This rearrangement joins TRBV4-1 to TRBJ2-4; no definite D call. The CDR3 runs 15 residues. The germline CDR1 and CDR2 sequences are MGHRA and YSYEKL. The germline V and J ends were trimmed by 2 bases and 0 bases, with 8 bases remaining between them. The chain's CDR3 is CASSQTSIAKNIQYF. DNA of the CDR3: TGCGCCAGCAGCCAAACTTCCATAGCCAAAAACATTCAGTACTTC.

This sequence joins TRBV27 and TRBJ2-3; TRBD2 agrees at 9 bases. Germline lookup yields CDR1 MNHEY and CDR2 SMNVEV (reference sequence). V shed 10 bases, J shed 0 bases, and the junction held 23 bases outside the gene matches. This CDR3 is built from 20 residues. Written as DNA, the CDR3 is TGTGCCAATCTCAATAGCGGGGGCGCGCCGTCCTTCCCTAGCACAGATACGCAGTATTTT. Encoded protein: CANLNSGGAPSFPSTDTQYF.

The rearrangement uses TRBV7-8 and TRBJ2-3; 10 bases fit TRBD1. This CDR3 region has 17 residues. V was clipped by 2 bases and J by 1 base; unmatched bases: 6. Germline-derived CDR1 and CDR2 are SGHVS and FQNEAQ. As DNA, the CDR3 is TGTGCCAGCAGCTTACCCCGGACAGGGGGGGGCACAGATACGCAGTATTTT. Translating gives CASSLPRTGGGTDTQYF.